The 5 T cell receptor beta chains below were found in one sample sequenced in a study of T cells after yellow fever vaccination. TCRdb re-derived calls from the 5' RACE reads in MiXCR, one entry per CDR3 protein. The repertoire holds roughly 500,000 distinct CDR3 sequences, with 15% to 20% as singletons. The sequenced sample was PBMCs, obtained 15 days after the yellow fever booster vaccination. The source of these receptors is a young man who received the YFV17D yellow fever vaccine.

The genes are TRBV10-3 and TRBJ1-6; 7 bases fit TRBD1. The CDR3 runs to 15 residues. V was clipped by 3 bases and J by 10 bases; unmatched bases: 9. Germline V gene lookup returns CDR1 ENHRY and CDR2 SYGVKD. The CDR3 sequence is CAISEGQARGSPLHF. CDR3 nucleotide sequence: TGTGCCATCAGTGAAGGACAGGCCCGAGGGTCACCCCTCCACTTT.

This clonotype was counted a few times. This chain links TRBV9 with TRBJ2-1; unclear D gene. This CDR3 spans 17 amino acids. V shed 0 bases and J shed 2 bases, with 15 bases lying between them. The V gene's germline CDR1 is SGDLS and CDR2 YYNGEE. The CDR3 sequence: CASSVGSWATPYNEQFF. DNA of the CDR3: TGTGCCAGCAGCGTAGGGTCCTGGGCCACCCCCTACAATGAGCAGTTCTTC.

This clonotype was seen repeatedly, ten times or more. At one boundary the junction diverges from the germline segment, which might be a read error. The chain combines TRBV5-1 with TRBJ2-1, with D perhaps TRBD1 or TRBD2 (5 bases each). Looked up from germline, CDR1 is SGHRS and CDR2 is YFSETQ. This CDR3 region has 14 residues. The CDR3 region is CASSAGSSYNEQFF. CDR3 bases: TGTGCCAGCAGCGCAGGGAGCTCCTACAATGAGCAGTTCTTC.

This sequence joins TRBV7-8 and TRBJ1-5; D may be TRBD1 (5 bases). The germline gives CDR1 SGHVS, CDR2 FQNEAQ. This CDR3 is built from 14 residues. V was pared by 1 base and J by 8 bases, with 12 bases between. The CDR3 coding sequence is TGTGCCAGCAGCTTAGAAGGGACCCGCGAGCCCCAGCATTTT. This sequence encodes CASSLEGTREPQHF.

For the CDR3, the DNA is TGTGCCAGCAGTTTATCGATGGGAGGCACCGGGGAGCTGTTTTTT. Translated: CASSLSMGGTGELFF. The chain couples TRBV27 to TRBJ2-2; D may be TRBD2 (6 bases). The ends were cut back, 0 bases at V and 4 bases at J, with 9 bases in the middle. This CDR3 is 15 amino acids long. Germline values: CDR1 MNHEY, CDR2 SMNVEV (reference sequence).